Sequencing of this T cell receptor beta chain was carried out in a study of blood T cell repertoires in COVID-19. Study at large: Researchers got acute and convalescent COVID-19 samples from the United States, Italy and Spain. PBMCs, B-cell-depleted T cells, or T cells were the source of the cDNA or gDNA that made up the material.

V lost 3 bases and J 4 bases, leaving 13 bases between the germline ends. This CDR3 is built from 15 residues. CDR1 and CDR2 from the germline V gene are LNHDA and SQIVND (reference sequence). Authors' analysis steps: Scientists estimated how many nucleated cells there were by amplifying reference gene primers. Measured with immunoSEQ multiplex PCR; TCRdb has only the in-frame clones, and not every one. That table is the source of V, J and clone size, and D and trimming were worked out from the DNA. The profile shows 200,000 to 250,000 clones, 70% to 90% of them singletons. The TCR was taken from a young woman who had recovered from COVID-19. The specimen sequenced was peripheral blood. The chain is built from TRBV19 and TRBJ1-3; D unresolved. The CDR3 region has the DNA TGTGCCAGTAGTATTTTCTCGAGTGTCGGAAACACCATATATTTT. It yields the protein CASSIFSSVGNTIYF.